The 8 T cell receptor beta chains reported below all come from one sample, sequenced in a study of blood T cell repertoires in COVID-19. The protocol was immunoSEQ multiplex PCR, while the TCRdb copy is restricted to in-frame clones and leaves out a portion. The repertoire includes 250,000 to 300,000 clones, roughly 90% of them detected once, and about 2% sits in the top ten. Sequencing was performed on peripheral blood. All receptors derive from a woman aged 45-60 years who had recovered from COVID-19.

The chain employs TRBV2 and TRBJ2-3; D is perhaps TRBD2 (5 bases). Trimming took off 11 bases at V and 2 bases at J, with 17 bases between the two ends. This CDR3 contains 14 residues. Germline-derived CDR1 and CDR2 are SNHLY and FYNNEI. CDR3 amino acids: CAGRTFGDTDTQYF. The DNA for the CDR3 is TGTGCCGGACGGACCTTCGGGGACACAGATACGCAGTATTTT.

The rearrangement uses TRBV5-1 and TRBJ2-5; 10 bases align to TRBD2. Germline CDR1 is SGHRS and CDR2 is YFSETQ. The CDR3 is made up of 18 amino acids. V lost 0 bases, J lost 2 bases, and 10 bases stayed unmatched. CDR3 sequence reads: CASSLGRLAGRFQETQYF. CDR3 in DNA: TGCGCCAGCAGCTTGGGTCGACTAGCGGGTCGGTTTCAAGAGACCCAGTACTTC.

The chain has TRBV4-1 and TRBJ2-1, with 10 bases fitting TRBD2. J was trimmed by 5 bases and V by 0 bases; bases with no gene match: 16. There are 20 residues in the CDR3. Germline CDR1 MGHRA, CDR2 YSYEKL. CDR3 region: CASSQDGGGSGGILDNEQFF. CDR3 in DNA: TGCGCCAGCAGCCAAGATGGGGGAGGTAGCGGGGGGATCCTGGACAATGAGCAGTTCTTC.

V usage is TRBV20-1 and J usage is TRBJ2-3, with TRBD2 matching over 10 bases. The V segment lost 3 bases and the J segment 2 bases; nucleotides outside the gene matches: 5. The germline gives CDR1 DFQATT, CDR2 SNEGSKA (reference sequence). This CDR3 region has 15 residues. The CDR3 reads CSASISGGSTDTQYF. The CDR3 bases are TGCAGTGCTAGTATTAGCGGGGGGTCCACAGATACGCAGTATTTT.

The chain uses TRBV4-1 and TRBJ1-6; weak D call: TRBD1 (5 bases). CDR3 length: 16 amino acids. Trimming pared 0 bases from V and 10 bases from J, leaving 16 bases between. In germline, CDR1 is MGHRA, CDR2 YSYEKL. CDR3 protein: CASSQESGTINSPLHF. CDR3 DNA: TGCGCCAGCAGCCAAGAATCCGGGACTATTAACTCACCCCTCCACTTT.

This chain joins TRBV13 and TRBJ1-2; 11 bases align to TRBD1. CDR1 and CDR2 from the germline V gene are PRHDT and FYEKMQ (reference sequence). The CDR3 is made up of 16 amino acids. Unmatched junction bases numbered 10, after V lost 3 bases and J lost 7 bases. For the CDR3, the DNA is TGTGCCAGCAGCTTCCCCGCCGGACAGGGGGCGCCTGGCTACACCTTC. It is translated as CASSFPAGQGAPGYTF.

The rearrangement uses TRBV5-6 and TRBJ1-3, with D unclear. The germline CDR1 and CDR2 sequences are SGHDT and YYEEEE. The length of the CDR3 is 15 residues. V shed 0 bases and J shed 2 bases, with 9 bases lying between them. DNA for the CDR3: TGTGCCAGCAGCTTGGGCGACTTGGCTGGAAACACCATATATTTT. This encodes CASSLGDLAGNTIYF. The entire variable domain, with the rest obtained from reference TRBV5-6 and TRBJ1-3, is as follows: DAGVTQSPTHLIKTRGQQVTLRCSPKSGHDTVSWYQQALGQGPQFIFQYYEEEERQRGNFPDRFSGHQFPNYSSELNVNALLLGDSALYLCASSLGDLAGNTIYFGEGSWLTVV.

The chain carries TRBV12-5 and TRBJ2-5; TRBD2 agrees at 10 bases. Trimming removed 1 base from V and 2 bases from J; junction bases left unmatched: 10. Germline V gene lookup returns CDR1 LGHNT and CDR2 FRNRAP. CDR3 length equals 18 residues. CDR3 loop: CASGLGLTSGETQETQYF. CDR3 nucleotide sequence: TGTGCTAGTGGTTTGGGTCTCACTAGCGGGGAAACTCAAGAGACCCAGTACTTC.